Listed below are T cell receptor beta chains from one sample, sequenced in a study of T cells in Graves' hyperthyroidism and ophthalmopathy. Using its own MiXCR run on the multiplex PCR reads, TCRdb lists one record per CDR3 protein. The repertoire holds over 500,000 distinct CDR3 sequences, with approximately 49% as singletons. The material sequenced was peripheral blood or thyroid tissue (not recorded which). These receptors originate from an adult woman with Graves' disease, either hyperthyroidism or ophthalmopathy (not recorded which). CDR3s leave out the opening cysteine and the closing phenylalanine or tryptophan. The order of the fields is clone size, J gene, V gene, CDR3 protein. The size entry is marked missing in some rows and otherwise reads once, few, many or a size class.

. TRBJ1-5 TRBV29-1 SVELPGFNQPQH
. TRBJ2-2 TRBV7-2 ASSLRQARNTGELL
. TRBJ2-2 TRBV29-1 SVELAGELF
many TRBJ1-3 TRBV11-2 ASSLGDTRPN
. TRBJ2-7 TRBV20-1 SAMPSVSYEQY
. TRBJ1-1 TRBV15 ATSREGGVGSEAF
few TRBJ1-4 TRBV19 ASSRVGLTNEKLF
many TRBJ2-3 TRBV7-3 ASSSNTDTQY
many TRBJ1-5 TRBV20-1 SALQGQEVPQH
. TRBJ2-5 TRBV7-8 ASSPLRGLHPEETQY
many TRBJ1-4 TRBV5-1 ASSFGTGGEKLF
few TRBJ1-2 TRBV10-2 ASSSDTRGYT
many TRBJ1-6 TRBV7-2 ASSVQNSPLH
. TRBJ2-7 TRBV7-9 ASSLALGVPYEQY
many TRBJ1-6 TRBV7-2 ASSPAYNSPLH
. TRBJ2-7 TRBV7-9 ASSSGTSETTLRGQY
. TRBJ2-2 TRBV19 ASSPRAGLAGLLRNTGELF
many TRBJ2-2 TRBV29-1 SVERDSYTGELF
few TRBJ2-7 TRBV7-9 ASKDSDFYEQY
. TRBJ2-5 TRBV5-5 ASSLEGAQGETQY
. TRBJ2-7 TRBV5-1 ASSLDSTFYEQY
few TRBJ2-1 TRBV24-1 ATSSTSGYNEQF
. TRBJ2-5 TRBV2 ASSSRANDQPQY
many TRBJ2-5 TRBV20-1 SPTRGGRETQY
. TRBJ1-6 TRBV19 ASQDRMNSPLH
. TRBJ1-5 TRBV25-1 ACSARSGGGARDQPQH
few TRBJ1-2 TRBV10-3 AISLNYGYT
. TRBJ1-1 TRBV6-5 ASRRPGTANTEAF
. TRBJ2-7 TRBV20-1 SAPLSGSYEQY
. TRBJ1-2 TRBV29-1 SVEEGDDGYT
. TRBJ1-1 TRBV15 ATSGRPGDAEAF
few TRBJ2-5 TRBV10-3 AISTNPGLEGTQY
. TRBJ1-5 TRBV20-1 SARERGRGRNQPQH
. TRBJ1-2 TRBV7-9 ASSLAGPGGHGYT
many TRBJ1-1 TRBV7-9 ASSQFRNTEAF
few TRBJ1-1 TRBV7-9 ASRQQGSGNTEAS
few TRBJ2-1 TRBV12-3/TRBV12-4 ASSLWVAGGLYEQF
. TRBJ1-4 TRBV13 ASSSPDGATNEKLF
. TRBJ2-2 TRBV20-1 SALFGLVGTGELF
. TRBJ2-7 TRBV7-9 ASSFRDRSYEQY
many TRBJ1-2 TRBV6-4 ASRFGVEFKNGYT
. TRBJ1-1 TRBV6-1 ASRRPRGPAEAF